Presented here are 21 T cell receptor beta chains from one specimen sequenced in a study of chemoradiotherapy in HPV16-positive cancers. This table comes from immunoSEQ multiplex PCR, and its TCRdb copy is limited to in-frame clones, with some not included. The data hold under 5,500 clones, with just under 75% observed a single time. Sequencing used tumor tissue, obtained from a patient who underwent chemoradiotherapy. Receptors originate from a human donor with HPV-associated anogenital cancer.

This clone has more than one count but fewer than ten. The chain recombines TRBV9 with TRBJ2-1; D possibly corresponds to TRBD1 (6 bases). V gave up 4 bases and J gave up 8 bases, with 22 bases separating them. CDR3 length equals 16 residues. The V gene's germline CDR1 is SGDLS and CDR2 YYNGEE. The CDR3, as DNA: TGTGCCAGCAGCCCCGGAGAGGGACACCGAGGCGATGAGCAGTTCTTC. Amino acid sequence: CASSPGEGHRGDEQFF. Full variable domain (missing parts from reference TRBV9 and TRBJ2-1): DSGVTQTPKHLITATGQRVTLRCSPRSGDLSVYWYQQSLDQGLQFLIQYYNGEERAKGNILERFSAQQFPDLHSELNLSSLELGDSALYFCASSPGEGHRGDEQFFGPGTRLTVL.

The chain recombines TRBV28 with TRBJ2-2, with a possible D match to TRBD1 (6 bases). Germline values: CDR1 MDHEN, CDR2 SYDVKM. The CDR3 has 14 residues. V was clipped by 8 bases and J by 2 bases, with 12 bases between them. The CDR3, as DNA: TGTGCCAGCTACCTAGGGGGTAACACCGGGGAGCTGTTTTTT. This gives the protein CASYLGGNTGELFF.

The CDR3 DNA reads as TGTGCCAGCAGCCAAGATACGGGCAACTACGAGCAGTACTTC. Amino acids: CASSQDTGNYEQYF. The chain is built from TRBV14 and TRBJ2-7; D is unclear. This CDR3 is built from 14 residues. Per the germline V gene, CDR1 is SGHDN and CDR2 is FVKESK. V was clipped by 0 bases and J by 3 bases, with 9 bases between them.

This chain uses TRBV6-1 with TRBJ2-3; D gene unclear. Germline-derived CDR1 and CDR2 are MNHNS and SASEGT. The V and J ends lost 6 bases and 2 bases respectively, with 12 bases between them. The CDR3 has 14 residues. The CDR3 nucleotides read TGTGCCAGCAGGTCCGTGGGCGACACAGATACGCAGTATTTT. Amino acid sequence: CASRSVGDTDTQYF.

The rearrangement joins TRBV19 to TRBJ2-1; D possibly corresponds to TRBD2 (5 bases). Trimming took 3 bases from V and 0 from J, leaving 6 bases between them. CDR1 is LNHDA and CDR2 is SQIVND in the germline V gene (reference sequence). The CDR3 has 14 amino acids. The CDR3 bases are TGTGCCAGTAGTATGGGGAGCTCCTACAATGAGCAGTTCTTC. It translates to CASSMGSSYNEQFF.

The rearrangement joins TRBV9 to TRBJ2-7, with D possibly TRBD2 on 5 matching bases. Looked up from germline, CDR1 is SGDLS and CDR2 is YYNGEE. Trimming removed 2 bases at V and 7 bases at J, with 13 bases between. The CDR3 has 13 residues. The CDR3 here is CASSVRPAGEQYF. The CDR3 nucleotides are TGTGCCAGCAGCGTCCGACCCGCGGGTGAGCAGTACTTC.

The genes are TRBV6-1 and TRBJ2-1; 8 nucleotides line up with TRBD2. The CDR3 is 14 residues long. J was trimmed by 7 bases and V by 4 bases; bases with no gene match: 6. Germline V gene lookup returns CDR1 MNHNS and CDR2 SASEGT. Here the CDR3 reads CASSAWTSQNEQFF. CDR3 DNA: TGTGCCAGCAGTGCGTGGACTAGCCAGAATGAGCAGTTCTTC.

V and J are TRBV11-1 and TRBJ2-7, with 7 positions matching TRBD1. Germline V lookup: CDR1 SGHAT, CDR2 FQDESV (reference sequence). Germline trimming cut 4 bases from V and 1 base from J; bases unmatched to any gene: 4. The CDR3 sequence is 14 residues long. The DNA of the CDR3 is TGTGCCAGCAGCTCCTTGGACAGGTCCTACGAGCAGTACTTC. Its translation is CASSSLDRSYEQYF. Complete variable domain (other parts from reference TRBV11-1 and TRBJ2-7): EAEVAQSPRYKITEKSQAVAFWCDPISGHATLYWYRQILGQGPELLVQFQDESVVDDSQLPKDRFSAERLKGVDSTLKIQPAELGDSAMYLCASSSLDRSYEQYFGPGTRLTVT.

The DNA for the CDR3 is TGTGCCAGCAGCTTAGATGGGGGACGAGGGAATACGCAGTATTTT. Amino acid sequence: CASSLDGGRGNTQYF. V is TRBV11-2 and J is TRBJ2-3; tentatively, D is TRBD1 or TRBD2 (5 bases each). CDR3 size: 15 residues. Trimming took off 0 bases at V and 7 bases at J, with 14 bases between the two ends. The germline CDR1 and CDR2 sequences are SGHAT and FQNNGV.

The chain recombines TRBV5-6 with TRBJ1-4; D ambiguous. Trimming left V 5 bases short and J 7 bases short, with 9 bases between. The CDR3 loop spans 12 amino acids. The germline gives CDR1 SGHDT, CDR2 YYEEEE. The CDR3 loop reads CASSGWGEKLFF. CDR3 DNA sequence: TGTGCCAGCAGTGGCTGGGGTGAAAAACTGTTTTTT.

V usage is TRBV30 and J usage is TRBJ1-4, with 9 bases that match TRBD1. The CDR3 extends over 15 amino acids. Germline trimming cut 4 bases from V and 1 base from J; bases unmatched to any gene: 4. Looked up from germline, CDR1 is GTSNPN and CDR2 is SVGIG (reference sequence). This chain's CDR3 is CAWTTGGRTNEKLFF. CDR3 nucleotides: TGTGCCTGGACCACAGGGGGCAGAACTAATGAAAAACTGTTTTTT.

The gene calls are TRBV11-2 and TRBJ1-2; D is perhaps TRBD1 (6 bases). Germline V lookup: CDR1 SGHAT, CDR2 FQNNGV. Trimming took off 5 bases at V and 2 bases at J, with 15 bases between the two ends. CDR3 length: 15 amino acids. The CDR3 bases are TGTGCCAGCAGCCACGGACAGCCAGGAAACTATGGCTACACCTTC. It translates to CASSHGQPGNYGYTF.

Points on this clone: A junction boundary mismatches the germline segment, possibly from a read error. V is TRBV7-9 and J is TRBJ2-2, with 7 bases identical to TRBD1. From germline, CDR1 is SEHNR and CDR2 FQNEAQ (reference sequence). This CDR3 is built from 15 residues. The CDR3 coding sequence is TGTGCCAGCAGTTATAAGACAGGGAACAGCGGGGAGCTGTTTTTT. This codes for CASSYKTGNSGELFF.

V and J are TRBV7-2 and TRBJ2-1; maybe TRBD2 (5 bases). Trimming pared 4 bases from V and 10 bases from J, leaving 11 bases between. The CDR3 spans 12 residues. From germline, CDR1 is SGHTA and CDR2 FQGNSA. The DNA of the CDR3 is TGTGCCAGCAGCTACCAATCTAGCGAGCAGTTCTTC. Encoded protein: CASSYQSSEQFF.

J is TRBJ2-7 and V is TRBV18, with a possible D match to TRBD2 (5 bases). Per the germline V gene, CDR1 is KGHSH and CDR2 is LQKENI. The CDR3 loop spans 12 amino acids. Deletions cut 5 bases from V and 3 bases from J, with 8 bases between. The DNA of the CDR3 is TGTGCCAGCTCAGCGGGCCACTACGAGCAGTACTTC. This translates into CASSAGHYEQYF.

This clone was counted only a few times. The V and J genes are TRBV19 and TRBJ2-1; tentative D call: TRBD2 (7 bases). Per germline, CDR1 LNHDA and CDR2 SQIVND (reference sequence). The CDR3 sequence is 15 residues long. The germline V and J ends were trimmed by 3 bases and 8 bases, with 17 bases remaining between them. CDR3 in DNA: TGTGCCAGTAGTATGGCGTCGGGGGGCTGGGATGAGCAGTTCTTC. Its translation: CASSMASGGWDEQFF.

The chain couples TRBV28 to TRBJ1-5, with 7 bases lining up with TRBD1. Per germline, CDR1 MDHEN and CDR2 SYDVKM. The junction had 11 bases not matched to a gene; V was cut back by 5 bases and J by 4 bases. The CDR3 runs to 16 residues. DNA for the CDR3: TGTGCCAGCAGTCCTTCCGGGCGGGACAGTAATCAGCCCCAGCATTTT. Its translation: CASSPSGRDSNQPQHF.

This chain uses TRBV28 with TRBJ1-3, with a tentative D call TRBD1 (5 bases). Germline CDR1 and CDR2: MDHEN and SYDVKM. There are 12 residues in the CDR3. Trimming removed 1 base at V and 9 bases at J, with 7 bases between. The CDR3 region is CASSLFRGTIYF. CDR3 DNA sequence: TGTGCCAGCAGTTTATTTAGGGGCACCATATATTTT.

The J gene is TRBJ2-3, the V gene TRBV30; 7 bases line up with TRBD2. The CDR3 has 17 amino acids. J was trimmed by 0 bases and V by 3 bases; bases with no gene match: 12. Germline CDR1 reads GTSNPN; CDR2 reads SVGIG (reference sequence). As DNA, the CDR3 is TGTGCCTGGAGCCGGGCGGCGGGAGCTTCTAGCACAGATACGCAGTATTTT. Its protein is CAWSRAAGASSTDTQYF.

The genes are TRBV2 and TRBJ2-5; the D call may be TRBD1 or TRBD2 (5 bases each). V shed 8 bases and J shed 7 bases, with 17 bases lying between them. The CDR3 extends over 13 amino acids. Germline V gene lookup returns CDR1 SNHLY and CDR2 FYNNEI. CDR3 region: CASETGTRRTQYF. The CDR3 bases are TGTGCCAGCGAGACCGGGACCCGGAGGACCCAGTACTTC.

The count of this clone is one. The chain combines TRBV4-1 with TRBJ1-3, with D unresolved. Per germline, CDR1 MGHRA and CDR2 YSYEKL. This CDR3 spans 17 amino acids. The V end was cut by 4 bases, the J end by 4 bases, with 20 bases between. The CDR3 is CASSPALGLLGGNTIYF. The CDR3 nucleotides are TGCGCCAGCAGCCCGGCTCTTGGCCTACTGGGGGGAAACACCATATATTTT.